The entry that follows covers one TCR beta chain sequence. Its antigen is undetermined. The sample originates from a study of STAT3 mutations in large granular lymphocyte leukemia. The study, taken as a whole, reports: Every T-cell large granular lymphocyte leukemia patient had at least one immunodominant TCR beta clonotype.

Assay used: immunoSEQ multiplex PCR; TCRdb lists only in-frame clones, some missing. The sample has roughly 13,000 clones; about 90% are singletons. Germline V gene data show CDR1 as WNHNN and CDR2 as SYGVQD (reference sequence). The CDR3 has 13 residues. Trimming pared 4 bases from V and 7 bases from J, leaving 13 bases between. The origin of this receptor is a human donor with T large granular lymphocyte leukemia. Some clones in this sample may be carry-over from other donors' samples. Sequenced input: PBMCs. The chain is built from TRBV10-1 and TRBJ1-2, with D perhaps matching TRBD1 (6 bases). CDR3 in DNA: TGCGCCAGCAGTGCAGAACAGGGTCGTGGCTACACCTTC. It is translated as CASSAEQGRGYTF.